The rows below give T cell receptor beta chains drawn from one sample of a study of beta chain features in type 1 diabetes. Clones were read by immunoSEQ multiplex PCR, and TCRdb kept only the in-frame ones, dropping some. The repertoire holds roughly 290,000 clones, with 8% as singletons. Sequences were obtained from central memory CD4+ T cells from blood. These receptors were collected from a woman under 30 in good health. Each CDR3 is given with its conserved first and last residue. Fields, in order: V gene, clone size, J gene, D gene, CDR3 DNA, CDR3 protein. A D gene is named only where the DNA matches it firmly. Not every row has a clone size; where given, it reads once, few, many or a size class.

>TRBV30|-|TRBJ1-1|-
TGTGCCTGGAGTGTAGGAGGGGAAGCTTTCTTT
CAWSVGGEAFF
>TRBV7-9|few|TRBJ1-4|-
TGTGCCAGCAGCTTAGACGGGGTTGGGGATGAAAAACTGTTTTTT
CASSLDGVGDEKLFF
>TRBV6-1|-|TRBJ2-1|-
TGTGCCAGCCTTTCTGGGGGTTTGGTTAACAATGAGCAGTTCTTC
CASLSGGLVNNEQFF
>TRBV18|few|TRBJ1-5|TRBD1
TGTGCCAGCTCACCGGGACAGGGTAATCAGCCCCAGCATTTT
CASSPGQGNQPQHF
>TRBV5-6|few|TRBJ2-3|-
TGTGCCAGCAGCTTGGCCAAGGGGGGCCTAACCACAGATACGCAGTATTTT
CASSLAKGGLTTDTQYF
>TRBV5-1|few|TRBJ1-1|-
TGCGCCAGCAGCCCGGCACTCATGAACACTGAAGCTTTCTTT
CASSPALMNTEAFF
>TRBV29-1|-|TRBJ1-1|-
TGCAGCGCCAGGGACGGACTGAACACTGAAGCTTTCTTT
CSARDGLNTEAFF
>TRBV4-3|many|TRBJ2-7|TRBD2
TGCGCCAGCAGCCAAGAGTGGGCTAGCGGGAGTTACGAGCAGTACTTC
CASSQEWASGSYEQYF
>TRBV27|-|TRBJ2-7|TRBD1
TGTGCCAGCAGTGCACCCCCGGGACAGGGGAAGTCTCACGAGCAGTACTTC
CASSAPPGQGKSHEQYF
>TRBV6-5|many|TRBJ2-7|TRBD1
TGTGCCACCATAGACAGGGAATCCTACGAGCAGTACTTC
CATIDRESYEQYF
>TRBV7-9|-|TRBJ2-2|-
TGTGCCAGCAGCTTTGGGCAACTGAACACCGGGGAGCTGTTTTTT
CASSFGQLNTGELFF
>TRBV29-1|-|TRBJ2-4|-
TGCAGGACCAGACCTCAGGCCAAAAACATTCAGTACTTC
CRTRPQAKNIQYF